Presented here are 7 T cell receptor beta chains from one specimen sequenced in a study of T cell responses to AZD1222 COVID-19 vaccine. Some clones are missing from TCRdb's copy, which holds only in-frame ones; the method was immunoSEQ multiplex PCR. The sample yields around 120,000 clones, about 91% seen once. Sequenced here: peripheral blood, sampled on day 0 of AZD1222 vaccination. Every receptor here comes from an adult in good health.

The V and J genes are TRBV6-2 or TRBV6-3 and TRBJ1-5, with a weak D call TRBD1 (6 bases). The germline V gene has CDR1 MNHEY and CDR2 SVGEGT. V gave up 2 bases and J gave up 0 bases, with 26 bases separating them. This CDR3 is 21 amino acids long. CDR3 region: CASSYPKTRQESEYSNQPQHF. The CDR3 nucleotides are TGTGCCAGCAGTTACCCTAAGACTAGACAGGAGTCTGAGTATAGCAATCAGCCCCAGCATTTT.

The gene calls are TRBV5-4 and TRBJ2-2; 7 bases agree with TRBD1. CDR1 is SGHNT and CDR2 is YYREEE in the germline V gene (reference sequence). With 4 bases clipped from V and 4 bases from J, the junction kept 10 bases outside the gene matches. The CDR3 extends over 16 amino acids. CDR3 coding DNA: TGTGCCAGCAGCCCGGGGAACAGGGGTAGCACCGGGGAGCTGTTTTTT. Translating gives CASSPGNRGSTGELFF.

This CDR3 reads CASSEGGTGYEKLFF. The DNA of the CDR3 is TGTGCCAGCAGTGAAGGGGGGACAGGGTATGAAAAACTGTTTTTT. The rearrangement links TRBV6-1 to TRBJ1-4; 9 bases match TRBD1. The length of the CDR3 is 15 residues. CDR1 and CDR2 from the germline V gene are MNHNS and SASEGT. The trim removed 1 base at V and 6 bases at J, leaving 3 bases unmatched.

In the case of this clone: Other DNA sequences in this sample translate to the same CDR3. The chain recombines TRBV3-1 (or the pseudogene TRBV3-2) with TRBJ1-2, with D unresolved. V was pared by 1 base and J by 4 bases, with 7 bases between. Germline CDR1 is LGHDT and CDR2 is YNNKEL (reference sequence). The CDR3 extends over 13 amino acids. CDR3 DNA sequence: TGTGCCAGCAGCCAAGGAGGGTCCTATGGCTACACCTTC. Protein: CASSQGGSYGYTF.

This chain connects TRBV15 to TRBJ2-6; TRBD1 is a possible D gene (5 bases). Trimming removed 2 bases from V and 0 bases from J, with 11 bases in between. Germline CDR1 reads LNHNV; CDR2 reads YYDKDF (reference sequence). The CDR3 sequence is 17 residues long. CDR3 protein: CATSRSTGPSGANVLTF. The DNA for the CDR3 is TGTGCCACCAGCAGAAGTACAGGACCCTCTGGGGCCAACGTCCTGACTTTC. Filled out from reference TRBV15 and TRBJ2-6, the complete variable domain reads DAMVIQNPRYQVTQFGKPVTLSCSQTLNHNVMYWYQQKSSQAPKLLFHYYDKDFNNEADTPDNFQSRRPNTSFCFLDIRSPGLGDTAMYLCATSRSTGPSGANVLTFGAGSRLTVL.

The chain carries TRBV11-2 and TRBJ2-1; D remains unclear. V lost 1 base and J lost 10, with 17 bases in between. Germline V gives CDR1 SGHAT, CDR2 FQNNGV. The CDR3 runs to 15 residues. CDR3 coding DNA: TGTGCCAGCAGCTTAGCCCTAGGTCAGAGCCCCGAGCAGTTCTTC. Protein product: CASSLALGQSPEQFF. Combining the CDR3 with reference TRBV11-2 and TRBJ2-1 gives the whole variable domain EAGVAQSPRYKIIEKRQSVAFWCNPISGHATLYWYQQILGQGPKLLIQFQNNGVVDDSQLPKDRFSAERLKGVDSTLKIQPAKLEDSAVYLCASSLALGQSPEQFFGPGTRLTVL.

A remark on this clone: Other DNA sequences in the sample encode the same CDR3. J is TRBJ1-5 and V is TRBV7-8; TRBD1 is a possible D gene (5 bases). CDR3 size: 13 residues. Germline CDR1 and CDR2: SGHVS and FQNEAQ. The ends were cut back, 5 bases at V and 1 base at J, with 6 bases in the middle. The CDR3: CASSGGSNQPQHF. The CDR3 DNA follows: TGTGCCAGCAGCGGGGGGAGCAATCAGCCCCAGCATTTT.